The clone carrying this T cell receptor beta chain was counted only a few times. Its specificity is not known. There are 12 residues in the CDR3. V was pared by 5 bases and J by 9 bases, with 9 bases between. Per germline, CDR1 SGHDT and CDR2 YYEEEE. This entry is derived from a study of identical twins. Study-wide results and caveats: Insertions were reduced in abundant cord blood beta clonotypes but not in memory repertoires.

A single record per CDR3 protein comes from TCRdb applying MiXCR to the 5' RACE reads. The sample has around 290,000 distinct CDR3 sequences; 8.5% to 9.5% are singletons. These data are also associated with another study on yellow fever vaccine responses in identical twins. Per that study: As reported, the vaccine T cell response of twins seemed partly convergent and partly personalized.

The gene calls are TRBV5-6 and TRBJ1-6; no reliable D call. The source of this sequence is a woman younger than 30 in good health. The material sequenced was CD8+ T cells sorted from blood. Here the CDR3 DNA reads TGTGCCAGCAGTACTCAAGGTTCACCCCTCCACTTT. Protein sequence: CASSTQGSPLHF.